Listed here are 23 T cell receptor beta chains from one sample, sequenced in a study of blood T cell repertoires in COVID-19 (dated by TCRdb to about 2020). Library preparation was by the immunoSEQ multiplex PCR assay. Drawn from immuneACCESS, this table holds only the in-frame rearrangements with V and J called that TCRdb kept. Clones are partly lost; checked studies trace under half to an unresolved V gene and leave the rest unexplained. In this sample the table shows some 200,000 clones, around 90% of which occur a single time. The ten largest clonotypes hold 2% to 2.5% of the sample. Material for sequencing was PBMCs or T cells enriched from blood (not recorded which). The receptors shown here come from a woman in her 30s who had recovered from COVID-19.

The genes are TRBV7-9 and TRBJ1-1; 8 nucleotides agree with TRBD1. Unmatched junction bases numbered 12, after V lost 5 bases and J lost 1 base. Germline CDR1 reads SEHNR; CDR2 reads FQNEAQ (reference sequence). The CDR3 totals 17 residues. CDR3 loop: CASSPQTGDARNTEAFF. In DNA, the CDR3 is TGTGCCAGCAGCCCCCAGACAGGGGATGCGAGGAACACTGAAGCTTTCTTT.

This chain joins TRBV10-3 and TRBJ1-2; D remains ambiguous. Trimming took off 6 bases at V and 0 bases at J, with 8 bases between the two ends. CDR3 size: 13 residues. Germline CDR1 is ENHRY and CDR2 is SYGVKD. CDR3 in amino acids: CAISVRSNYGYTF. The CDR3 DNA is TGTGCCATCAGCGTCAGATCTAACTATGGCTACACCTTC.

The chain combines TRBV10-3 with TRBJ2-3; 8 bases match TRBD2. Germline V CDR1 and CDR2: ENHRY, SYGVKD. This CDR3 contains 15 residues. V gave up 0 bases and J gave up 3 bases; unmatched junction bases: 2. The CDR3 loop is CAISESSGGTDTQYF. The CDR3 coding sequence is TGTGCCATCAGTGAGTCGAGCGGGGGAACAGATACGCAGTATTTT.

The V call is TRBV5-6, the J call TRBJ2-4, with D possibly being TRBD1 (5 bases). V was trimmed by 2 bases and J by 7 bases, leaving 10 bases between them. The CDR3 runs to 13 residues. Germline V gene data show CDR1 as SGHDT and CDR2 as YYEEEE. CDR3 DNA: TGTGCCAGCAGCTTAAGGGGTAGCAACATTCAGTACTTC. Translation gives CASSLRGSNIQYF.

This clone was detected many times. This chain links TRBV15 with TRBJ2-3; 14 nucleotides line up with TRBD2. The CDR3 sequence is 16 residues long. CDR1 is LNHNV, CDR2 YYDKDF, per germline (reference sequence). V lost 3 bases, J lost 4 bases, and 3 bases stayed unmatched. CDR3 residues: CATSSGTSGGADTQYF. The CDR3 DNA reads TGTGCCACCAGCAGCGGGACTAGCGGGGGCGCAGATACGCAGTATTTT.

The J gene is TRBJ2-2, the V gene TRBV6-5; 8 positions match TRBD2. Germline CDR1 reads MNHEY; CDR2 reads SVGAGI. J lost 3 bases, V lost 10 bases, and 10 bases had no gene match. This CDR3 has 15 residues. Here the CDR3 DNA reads TGTGCCACCAAAACGGGGGGGTCGGACACCGGGGAGCTGTTTTTT. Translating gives CATKTGGSDTGELFF.

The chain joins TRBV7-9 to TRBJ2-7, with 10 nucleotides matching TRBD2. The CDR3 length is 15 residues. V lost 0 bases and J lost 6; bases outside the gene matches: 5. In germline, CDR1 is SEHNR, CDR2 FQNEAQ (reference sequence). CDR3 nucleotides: TGTGCCAGCAGCTTAGCAGTGGGACTAGCGATCGAGCAGTACTTC. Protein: CASSLAVGLAIEQYF.

CDR3 sequence reads: CASTTGQGRDPQHF. CDR3 DNA: TGTGCCAGCACGACAGGGCAGGGTCGAGACCCCCAGCATTTT. The chain combines TRBV7-9 with TRBJ1-5; 7 bases are a match to TRBD1. V was pared by 7 bases and J by 10 bases, with 13 bases of the junction left unmatched. In germline, CDR1 is SEHNR, CDR2 FQNEAQ (reference sequence). CDR3 size: 14 residues. Full variable domain (remainder filled in from reference TRBV7-9 and TRBJ1-5): DTGVSQNPRHKITKRGQNVTFRCDPISEHNRLYWYRQTLGQGPEFLTYFQNEAQLEKSRLLSDRFSAERPKGSFSTLEIQRTEQGDSAMYLCASTTGQGRDPQHFGDGTRLSIL.

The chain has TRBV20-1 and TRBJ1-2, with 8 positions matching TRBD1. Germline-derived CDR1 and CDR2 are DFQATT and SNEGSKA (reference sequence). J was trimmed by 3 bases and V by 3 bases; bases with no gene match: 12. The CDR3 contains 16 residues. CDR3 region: CSASSSGGSADYGYTF. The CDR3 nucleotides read TGCAGTGCTAGTTCTTCAGGGGGCTCGGCCGACTATGGCTACACCTTC.

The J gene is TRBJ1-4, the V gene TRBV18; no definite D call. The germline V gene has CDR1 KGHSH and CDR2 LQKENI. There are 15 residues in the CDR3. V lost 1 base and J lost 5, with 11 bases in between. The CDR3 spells CASSPRRSVNEKLFF. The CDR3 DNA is TGTGCCAGCTCACCACGGAGGAGTGTAAATGAAAAACTGTTTTTT.

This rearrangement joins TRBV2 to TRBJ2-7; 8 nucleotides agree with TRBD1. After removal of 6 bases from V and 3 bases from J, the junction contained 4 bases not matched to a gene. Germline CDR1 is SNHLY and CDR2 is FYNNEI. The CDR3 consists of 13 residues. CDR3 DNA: TGTGCCAGCAGGGACAGGGCTCGCTACGAGCAGTACTTC. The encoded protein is CASRDRARYEQYF.

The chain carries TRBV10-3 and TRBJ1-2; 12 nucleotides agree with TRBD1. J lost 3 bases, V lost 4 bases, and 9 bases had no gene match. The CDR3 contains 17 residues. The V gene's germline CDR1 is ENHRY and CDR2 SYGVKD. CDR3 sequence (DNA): TGTGCCATCAGTGTCCGGGACAGGGGGCCTGGGGACTATGGCTACACCTTC. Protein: CAISVRDRGPGDYGYTF.

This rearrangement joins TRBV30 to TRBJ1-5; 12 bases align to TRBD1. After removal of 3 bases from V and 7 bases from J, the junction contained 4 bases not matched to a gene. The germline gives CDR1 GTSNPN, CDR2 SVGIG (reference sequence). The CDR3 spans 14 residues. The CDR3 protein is CAWSGTGGSQPQHF. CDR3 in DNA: TGTGCCTGGAGCGGGACAGGGGGCTCCCAGCCCCAGCATTTT.

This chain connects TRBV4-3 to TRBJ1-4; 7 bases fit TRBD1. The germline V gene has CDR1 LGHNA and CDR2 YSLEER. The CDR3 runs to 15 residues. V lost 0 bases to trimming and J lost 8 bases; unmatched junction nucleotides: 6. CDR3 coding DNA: TGCGCCAGCAGCCAAGATGACAGGGTCGGGGAAAAACTGTTTTTT. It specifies CASSQDDRVGEKLFF.

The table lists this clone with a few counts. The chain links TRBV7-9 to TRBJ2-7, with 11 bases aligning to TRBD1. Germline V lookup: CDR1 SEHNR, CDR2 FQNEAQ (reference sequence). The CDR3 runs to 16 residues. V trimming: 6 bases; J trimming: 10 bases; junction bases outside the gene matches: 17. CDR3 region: CASRRIRDRGFIGQYF. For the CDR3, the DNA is TGTGCCAGCAGACGAATCCGGGACAGGGGGTTTATCGGACAGTACTTC.

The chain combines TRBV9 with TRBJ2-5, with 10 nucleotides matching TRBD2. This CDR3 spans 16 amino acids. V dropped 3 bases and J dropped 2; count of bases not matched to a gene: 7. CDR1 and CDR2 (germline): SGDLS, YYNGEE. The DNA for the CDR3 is TGTGCCAGCAGCGCGTCTGGTAGCGGGAGGCAAGAGACCCAGTACTTC. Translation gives CASSASGSGRQETQYF. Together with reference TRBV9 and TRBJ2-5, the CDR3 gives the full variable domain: DSGVTQTPKHLITATGQRVTLRCSPRSGDLSVYWYQQSLDQGLQFLIQYYNGEERAKGNILERFSAQQFPDLHSELNLSSLELGDSALYFCASSASGSGRQETQYFGPGTRLLVL.

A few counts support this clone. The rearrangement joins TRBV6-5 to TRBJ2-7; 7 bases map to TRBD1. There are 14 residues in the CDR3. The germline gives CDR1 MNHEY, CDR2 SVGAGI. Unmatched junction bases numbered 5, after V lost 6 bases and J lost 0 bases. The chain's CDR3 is CASRNRGTSYEQYF. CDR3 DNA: TGTGCCAGCAGGAACAGGGGAACCTCCTACGAGCAGTACTTC.

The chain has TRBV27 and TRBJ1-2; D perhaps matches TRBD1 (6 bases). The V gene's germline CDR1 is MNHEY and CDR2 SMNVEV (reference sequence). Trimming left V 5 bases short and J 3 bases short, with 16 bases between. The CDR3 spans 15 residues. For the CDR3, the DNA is TGTGCCAGCAGTCCCGCCCGGGGGGCACACTATGGCTACACCTTC. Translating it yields CASSPARGAHYGYTF.

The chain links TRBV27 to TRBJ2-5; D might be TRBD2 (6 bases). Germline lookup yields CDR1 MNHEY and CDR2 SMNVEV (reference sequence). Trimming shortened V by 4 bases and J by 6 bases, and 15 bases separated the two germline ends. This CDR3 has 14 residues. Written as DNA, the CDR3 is TGTGCCAGCAGTTCGGAGGGGAGCAGGAAGACCCAGTACTTC. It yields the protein CASSSEGSRKTQYF.

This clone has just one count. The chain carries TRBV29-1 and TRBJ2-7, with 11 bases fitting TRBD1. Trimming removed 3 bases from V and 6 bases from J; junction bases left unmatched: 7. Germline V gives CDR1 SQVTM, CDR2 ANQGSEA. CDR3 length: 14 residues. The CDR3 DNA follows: TGCAGCGTTGATTCGGACAGGGGGCATATCGAGCAGTACTTC. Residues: CSVDSDRGHIEQYF.

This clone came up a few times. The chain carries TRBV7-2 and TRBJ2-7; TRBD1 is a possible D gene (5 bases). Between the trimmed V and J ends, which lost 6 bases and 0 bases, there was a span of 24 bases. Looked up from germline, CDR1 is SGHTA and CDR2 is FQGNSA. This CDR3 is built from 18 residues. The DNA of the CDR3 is TGTGCCAGCAGTCTAGGTGGGTCTGGCAGGACAACCTCCTACGAGCAGTACTTC. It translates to CASSLGGSGRTTSYEQYF.

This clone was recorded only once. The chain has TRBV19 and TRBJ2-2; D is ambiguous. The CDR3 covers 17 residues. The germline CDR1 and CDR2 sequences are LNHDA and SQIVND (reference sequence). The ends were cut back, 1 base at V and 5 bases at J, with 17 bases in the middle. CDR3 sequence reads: CASSIVDKAFITGELFF. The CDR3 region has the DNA TGTGCCAGTAGTATAGTAGACAAGGCGTTCATAACCGGGGAGCTGTTTTTT.

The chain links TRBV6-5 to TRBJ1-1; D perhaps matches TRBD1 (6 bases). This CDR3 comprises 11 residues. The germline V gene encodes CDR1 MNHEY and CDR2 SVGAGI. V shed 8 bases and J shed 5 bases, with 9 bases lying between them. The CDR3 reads CASVQGTEAFF. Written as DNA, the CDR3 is TGTGCCAGCGTACAGGGAACTGAAGCTTTCTTT.